This T cell receptor (beta chain) was identified during a study of T cells in localized non-small cell lung cancer. Germline V gene data show CDR1 as SGHNT and CDR2 as YENEEA. The V segment lost 3 bases and the J segment 7 bases; nucleotides outside the gene matches: 6. The CDR3 sequence is 15 residues long. Regarding the study as a whole: An association was observed between higher blood T cell density and longer overall survival. When the top 100 tumor clones were examined, a median about 60 of them also appeared in the adjacent lung, which was paired and uninvolved.

Sequenced by immunoSEQ multiplex PCR; TCRdb stores in-frame clones only, minus some. The sample has just over 2,500 clones, more than 20% seen once. This clone has only a few counts. Its antigen is currently unknown. Researchers cut adjacent lung at least 2 cm from the tumor margin, and it showed no atypia. The material sequenced was normal lung tissue next to the tumor, taken before any cancer treatment. The chain is built from TRBV11-3 and TRBJ2-1; 10 positions agree with TRBD1. The origin of this receptor is a man between 40 and 70 years old with stage II lung adenocarcinoma. CDR3 loop: CASSFPGQGMNEQFF. The CDR3 nucleotides are TGTGCCAGCAGCTTTCCGGGACAGGGGATGAATGAGCAGTTCTTC. Full variable domain (remainder filled in from reference TRBV11-3 and TRBJ2-1): EAGVVQSPRYKIIEKKQPVAFWCNPISGHNTLYWYLQNLGQGPELLIRYENEEAVDDSQLPKDRFSAERLKGVDSTLKIQPAELGDSAVYLCASSFPGQGMNEQFFGPGTRLTVL.